The rows below give T cell receptor beta chains drawn from one sample of a study of blood T cell repertoires in COVID-19. TCRdb's copy holds only in-frame clones and misses some; the assay was immunoSEQ multiplex PCR. The sample records approximately 300,000 clones, more than 75% being singletons. What was sequenced was peripheral blood. Receptors were obtained from a woman aged 50 to 65 with active or convalescent COVID-19. The CDR3 runs from the conserved cysteine through the conserved F or W. A D gene is named only where the DNA matches it firmly. Only part of the rows carry a size: once, few, many, or a class if the clone is expanded.

v_gene: TRBV5-1; abundance: -; d_gene: -; j_gene: TRBJ1-2; CDR3aa: CASSFLDVGEGYTF; CDR3nt: TGCGCCAGCAGCTTCTTAGATGTTGGGGAGGGCTACACCTTC
v_gene: TRBV4-3; abundance: once; d_gene: -; j_gene: TRBJ1-1; CDR3aa: CASSQGQGFAEAFF; CDR3nt: TGCGCCAGCAGCCAAGGGCAGGGCTTTGCGGAAGCTTTCTTT
v_gene: TRBV3-1/TRBV3-2; abundance: -; d_gene: TRBD1; j_gene: TRBJ1-1; CDR3aa: CASSRTGGMNEAFF; CDR3nt: TGTGCCAGCAGTCGCACAGGGGGCATGAATGAAGCTTTCTTT
v_gene: TRBV6-2/TRBV6-3; abundance: -; d_gene: TRBD2; j_gene: TRBJ2-3; CDR3aa: CASSSSGRATDTQYF; CDR3nt: TGTGCCAGCAGTTCTAGCGGGAGGGCCACAGATACGCAGTATTTT
v_gene: TRBV19; abundance: few; d_gene: -; j_gene: TRBJ1-2; CDR3aa: CASSIPLQGGYTF; CDR3nt: TGTGCCAGTAGTATACCCCTCCAGGGCGGCTACACCTTC
v_gene: TRBV9; abundance: -; d_gene: TRBD2; j_gene: TRBJ2-1; CDR3aa: CASSAGGGTYNEQFF; CDR3nt: TGTGCCAGCAGCGCGGGCGGGGGAACCTACAATGAGCAGTTCTTC
v_gene: TRBV19; abundance: -; d_gene: TRBD1; j_gene: TRBJ2-5; CDR3aa: CASRPGQGLVETQYF; CDR3nt: TGTGCCAGTAGACCGGGACAGGGGTTGGTGGAGACCCAGTACTTC
v_gene: TRBV6-6; abundance: once; d_gene: TRBD2; j_gene: TRBJ2-2; CDR3aa: CASKISGSETGELFF; CDR3nt: TGTGCCAGCAAGATTAGCGGGAGTGAAACCGGGGAGCTGTTTTTT
v_gene: TRBV27; abundance: -; d_gene: -; j_gene: TRBJ1-6; CDR3aa: CASRPAGGYNSPLHF; CDR3nt: TGTGCCAGCCGACCGGCGGGGGGCTATAATTCACCCCTCCACTTT
v_gene: TRBV29-1; abundance: -; d_gene: TRBD2; j_gene: TRBJ2-7; CDR3aa: CSVVPSGTIYEQYF; CDR3nt: TGCAGCGTTGTACCTAGCGGGACCATCTACGAGCAGTACTTC
v_gene: TRBV10-3; abundance: -; d_gene: -; j_gene: TRBJ1-6; CDR3aa: CAISDAGALNSPLHF; CDR3nt: TGTGCCATCAGTGACGCAGGGGCATTAAATTCACCCCTCCACTTT
v_gene: TRBV12-3/TRBV12-4; abundance: -; d_gene: -; j_gene: TRBJ2-7; CDR3aa: CASSGPNGIRQYF; CDR3nt: TGTGCCAGCAGTGGGCCCAATGGAATCCGGCAGTACTTC
v_gene: TRBV6-5; abundance: -; d_gene: TRBD1; j_gene: TRBJ1-2; CDR3aa: CASSQTGQLNYGYTF; CDR3nt: TGTGCCAGCAGTCAAACGGGACAGCTTAACTATGGCTACACCTTC
v_gene: TRBV10-3; abundance: -; d_gene: -; j_gene: TRBJ1-3; CDR3aa: CAISVARDGNTIYF; CDR3nt: TGTGCCATCAGTGTGGCCAGGGATGGAAACACCATATATTTT
v_gene: TRBV19; abundance: -; d_gene: TRBD1; j_gene: TRBJ1-1; CDR3aa: CASSPTGRAEAFF; CDR3nt: TGTGCCAGTAGCCCGACAGGGCGCGCTGAAGCTTTCTTT
v_gene: TRBV7-8; abundance: once; d_gene: -; j_gene: TRBJ1-6; CDR3aa: CASSWASEVGSPLHF; CDR3nt: TGTGCCAGCAGCTGGGCCTCAGAAGTAGGTTCACCCCTCCACTTT
v_gene: TRBV7-2; abundance: -; d_gene: -; j_gene: TRBJ1-2; CDR3aa: CASSLGVTANYGYTF; CDR3nt: TGTGCCAGCAGCTTAGGGGTCACAGCTAACTATGGCTACACCTTC
v_gene: TRBV20-1; abundance: -; d_gene: TRBD2; j_gene: TRBJ2-7; CDR3aa: CSASRSGRTHEQYF; CDR3nt: TGCAGTGCTAGTCGCAGCGGGAGGACCCACGAGCAGTACTTC
v_gene: TRBV5-4; abundance: -; d_gene: -; j_gene: TRBJ2-4; CDR3aa: CASSLAGGSLAKNIQYF; CDR3nt: TGTGCCAGCAGCTTGGCCGGCGGCAGCCTAGCCAAAAACATTCAGTACTTC
v_gene: TRBV18; abundance: -; d_gene: -; j_gene: TRBJ1-5; CDR3aa: CASSPDSRNQPQHF; CDR3nt: TGTGCCAGCTCACCTGACAGCAGAAATCAGCCCCAGCATTTT
v_gene: TRBV30; abundance: -; d_gene: -; j_gene: TRBJ1-1; CDR3aa: CAWSDGVTAEAFF; CDR3nt: TGTGCCTGGAGTGATGGGGTGACAGCTGAAGCTTTCTTT
v_gene: TRBV27; abundance: -; d_gene: TRBD1; j_gene: TRBJ2-7; CDR3aa: CASSLIGTGVEQYF; CDR3nt: TGTGCCAGCAGTTTAATAGGGACAGGGGTTGAGCAGTACTTC
v_gene: TRBV5-1; abundance: -; d_gene: -; j_gene: TRBJ2-7; CDR3aa: CASSLGTPSYEQYF; CDR3nt: TGCGCCAGCAGCTTGGGTACACCCTCCTACGAGCAGTACTTC
v_gene: TRBV19; abundance: -; d_gene: TRBD1; j_gene: TRBJ2-5; CDR3aa: CASARRAGGSQETQYF; CDR3nt: TGTGCCAGTGCCCGGCGGGCAGGGGGCAGCCAAGAGACCCAGTACTTC
v_gene: TRBV11-3; abundance: -; d_gene: -; j_gene: TRBJ1-1; CDR3aa: CASSFKANTEAFF; CDR3nt: TGTGCCAGCAGCTTTAAAGCGAACACTGAAGCTTTCTTT
v_gene: TRBV19; abundance: -; d_gene: -; j_gene: TRBJ1-1; CDR3aa: CASSMAGANTEAFF; CDR3nt: TGTGCCAGTAGTATGGCAGGGGCGAACACTGAAGCTTTCTTT
v_gene: TRBV9; abundance: -; d_gene: -; j_gene: TRBJ1-3; CDR3aa: CASSVATEGAGNTIYF; CDR3nt: TGTGCCAGCAGCGTAGCTACTGAGGGGGCTGGAAACACCATATATTTT
v_gene: TRBV10-3; abundance: -; d_gene: TRBD1; j_gene: TRBJ2-7; CDR3aa: CAISPQGAAYEQYF; CDR3nt: TGTGCCATCAGTCCACAGGGGGCCGCCTACGAGCAGTACTTC
v_gene: TRBV6-2/TRBV6-3; abundance: -; d_gene: -; j_gene: TRBJ1-5; CDR3aa: CASSYPQPQHF; CDR3nt: TGTGCCAGCAGTTACCCACAGCCCCAGCATTTT
v_gene: TRBV30; abundance: -; d_gene: TRBD1; j_gene: TRBJ1-6; CDR3aa: CAWSQHRGLASPLHF; CDR3nt: TGTGCCTGGAGTCAGCACAGGGGCCTCGCTTCACCCCTCCACTTT
v_gene: TRBV5-1; abundance: once; d_gene: -; j_gene: TRBJ2-7; CDR3aa: CASSLESGGGGYEQYF; CDR3nt: TGCGCCAGCAGCTTGGAGTCGGGAGGAGGGGGATACGAGCAGTACTTC
v_gene: TRBV2; abundance: -; d_gene: -; j_gene: TRBJ2-2; CDR3aa: CASSVQGRELFF; CDR3nt: TGTGCCAGCAGTGTCCAGGGCCGGGAGCTGTTTTTT
v_gene: TRBV24-1; abundance: -; d_gene: TRBD1; j_gene: TRBJ2-7; CDR3aa: CATGDRANEQYF; CDR3nt: TGTGCCACTGGGGACAGGGCCAACGAGCAGTACTTC
v_gene: TRBV5-1; abundance: few; d_gene: TRBD1; j_gene: TRBJ1-4; CDR3aa: CASRPGTGDEKLFF; CDR3nt: TGCGCCAGCAGACCCGGGACAGGGGATGAAAAACTGTTTTTT
v_gene: TRBV23-1; abundance: -; d_gene: -; j_gene: TRBJ2-6; CDR3aa: CASSQSIRAGANVLTF; CDR3nt: TGCGCCAGCAGTCAATCGATCCGGGCTGGGGCCAACGTCCTGACTTTC
v_gene: TRBV5-8; abundance: -; d_gene: -; j_gene: TRBJ2-2; CDR3aa: CASSLGMNTGELFF; CDR3nt: TGTGCCAGCAGCCTCGGGATGAACACCGGGGAGCTGTTTTTT
v_gene: TRBV4-1; abundance: few; d_gene: -; j_gene: TRBJ2-1; CDR3aa: CASSQSQGFRAKQFF; CDR3nt: TGCGCCAGCAGCCAATCCCAGGGGTTTCGGGCCAAGCAGTTCTTC